This T cell receptor (beta chain) was recorded in a study of blood T cell repertoires in COVID-19. Germline loops: CDR1 MGHRA, CDR2 YSYEKL. The CDR3 runs 18 residues. Deletions cut 2 bases from V and 1 base from J, with 17 bases between. The repertoire was sequenced with immunoSEQ multiplex PCR; TCRdb's copy has only in-frame clones and lacks some. This table has a few hundred thousand clones, roughly 89% appearing once. This TCR derives from a young man with acute COVID-19. The genes are TRBV4-1 and TRBJ2-2, with D possibly matching TRBD1 (5 bases). Material for sequencing was PBMCs or T cells enriched from blood (not recorded which). The CDR3 reads CASSQPWTKRQNTGELFF. CDR3 in DNA: TGCGCCAGCAGCCAACCCTGGACAAAGCGTCAGAACACCGGGGAGCTGTTTTTT.